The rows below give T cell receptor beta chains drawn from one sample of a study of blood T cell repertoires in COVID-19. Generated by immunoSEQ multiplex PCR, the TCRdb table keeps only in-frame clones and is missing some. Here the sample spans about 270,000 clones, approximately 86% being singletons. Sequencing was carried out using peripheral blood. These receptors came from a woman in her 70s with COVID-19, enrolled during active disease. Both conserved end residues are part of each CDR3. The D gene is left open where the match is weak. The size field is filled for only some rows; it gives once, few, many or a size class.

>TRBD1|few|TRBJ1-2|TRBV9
TGTGCCAGCAGCGTAGACCGCGAATGGGACAGGGGAAACTATGGCTACACCTTC
CASSVDREWDRGNYGYTF
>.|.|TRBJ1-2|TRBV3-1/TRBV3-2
TGTGCCAGCAGCCTAGATGGCGGCTACACCTTC
CASSLDGGYTF
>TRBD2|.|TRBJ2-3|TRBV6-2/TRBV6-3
TGTGCCAGCAGTTACCGACTAGCGGGGGGACGATTCACAGATACGCAGTATTTT
CASSYRLAGGRFTDTQYF
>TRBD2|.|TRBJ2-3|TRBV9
TGTGCCAGCAGCCCCGCTAGCGGCCATGTGAATACGCAGTATTTT
CASSPASGHVNTQYF
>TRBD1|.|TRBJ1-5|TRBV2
TGTGCCAGCAGTGTAGGAGTTAGGGGGCGTTTACTCGGGAATCAGCCCCAGCATTTT
CASSVGVRGRLLGNQPQHF
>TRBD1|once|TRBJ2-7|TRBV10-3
TGTGCCATCAGTGAAGACAGGGTGACCTACGAGCAGTACTTC
CAISEDRVTYEQYF
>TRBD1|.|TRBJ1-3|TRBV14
TGTGCCAGCAGCCAAGCAACAGGGGGCTCTGGAAACACCATATATTTT
CASSQATGGSGNTIYF
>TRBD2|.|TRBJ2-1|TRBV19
TGTGCCAGTAAGAAGCGGGGGGACTCCTACAATGAGCAGTTCTTC
CASKKRGDSYNEQFF
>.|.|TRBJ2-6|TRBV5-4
TGTGCCAGCAGCTTGGGACATCGGTTCTCTGGGGCCAACGTCCTGACTTTC
CASSLGHRFSGANVLTF
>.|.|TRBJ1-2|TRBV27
TGTGCCAGCAGCATCTCGCCTCAGTCCTATGGCTACACCTTC
CASSISPQSYGYTF
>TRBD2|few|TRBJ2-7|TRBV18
TGTGCCAGCTCACCCATACTAGCGGAAGTCTACGAGCAGTACTTC
CASSPILAEVYEQYF
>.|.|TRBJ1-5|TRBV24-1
TGTGCCACCAGTGACACAGGTTCTAATCAGCCCCAGCATTTT
CATSDTGSNQPQHF
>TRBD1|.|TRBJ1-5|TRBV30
TGTGCCTGGAGTCACGGACAGGGAGGCCAGCCCCAGCATTTT
CAWSHGQGGQPQHF
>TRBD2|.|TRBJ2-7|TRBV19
TGTGCCAGTAGTATAATAGCGGGGTCAAACTACGAGCAGTACTTC
CASSIIAGSNYEQYF